These T cell receptor beta chains were read from a single sample in a study of cytomegalovirus exposure and HLA in healthy donors. Sequencing was performed with immunoSEQ multiplex PCR; in TCRdb, only in-frame clones are kept and a portion is missing. Among approximately 170,000 clones listed, around 80% were seen once. Sample: PBMCs. These receptors all stem from a male donor in good health and CMV-seronegative. The CDR3 runs from the conserved cysteine through the conserved F or W. D genes are given only for firm matches. Clone sizes are given selectively: once, few, many, or a class where the clone is expanded.

DNA: TGTGCCAGTAGTATAACCGGTCCCCATAGCAATCAGCCCCAGCATTTT; CDR3: CASSITGPHSNQPQHF; D: NA; size: NA; V: TRBV19; J: TRBJ1-5
DNA: TGTGCCACCAGCAGAGATGTAGCACATCAAGTGAGACAGGGGAATCAGCCCCAGCATTTT; CDR3: CATSRDVAHQVRQGNQPQHF; D: TRBD1; size: NA; V: TRBV15; J: TRBJ1-5
DNA: TGTGCCAGCAGCCGGGGTGGGACTGGAAACACCATATATTTT; CDR3: CASSRGGTGNTIYF; D: NA; size: NA; V: TRBV5-4; J: TRBJ1-3
DNA: TGCGCCAGCAGCGGTCAGGTCGCCACTGAAGCTTTCTTT; CDR3: CASSGQVATEAFF; D: NA; size: few; V: TRBV5-1; J: TRBJ1-1
DNA: TGTGCCAGCTCACCTCAAGAGGGAGACTACGAGCAGTACTTC; CDR3: CASSPQEGDYEQYF; D: NA; size: NA; V: TRBV18; J: TRBJ2-7
DNA: TGCGCCAGCACTCTCTCGGCGGAGTGGAACACTGAAGCTTTCTTT; CDR3: CASTLSAEWNTEAFF; D: NA; size: NA; V: TRBV4-3; J: TRBJ1-1
DNA: TGTGCCAGCAGTGAGATACGAAGGGGGAAGACCCAGTACTTC; CDR3: CASSEIRRGKTQYF; D: NA; size: NA; V: TRBV6-1; J: TRBJ2-5
DNA: TGTGCCAGCAGCGTTGGGGCACAGGGTTACTACGAGCAGTACTTC; CDR3: CASSVGAQGYYEQYF; D: NA; size: NA; V: TRBV9; J: TRBJ2-7
DNA: TGTGCCAGCATTTCCCCGAATCAGCCCCAGCATTTT; CDR3: CASISPNQPQHF; D: NA; size: few; V: TRBV28; J: TRBJ1-5
DNA: TGCGCCAGCAGCTGGGACAGGGGAGAGAATGGCTACACCTTC; CDR3: CASSWDRGENGYTF; D: TRBD1; size: NA; V: TRBV5-1; J: TRBJ1-2
DNA: TGTGCCAGCAGCCAAGACTTGACGGGTGCCTCGGGGGCACCCCTCCACTTT; CDR3: CASSQDLTGASGAPLHF; D: NA; size: NA; V: TRBV14; J: TRBJ1-6
DNA: TGTGCCAGCAGTGCAACGCCGACAGGGTTCGGAAACACCATATATTTT; CDR3: CASSATPTGFGNTIYF; D: TRBD1; size: few; V: TRBV6-1; J: TRBJ1-3
DNA: TGTGCCAGCAGTTTATCGGGGCAGGGGACCTACACAGATACGCAGTATTTT; CDR3: CASSLSGQGTYTDTQYF; D: NA; size: once; V: TRBV27; J: TRBJ2-3
DNA: TGTGCCAGCAGTCCCCTCGGACAGGGCGGGTACGAGCAGTACTTC; CDR3: CASSPLGQGGYEQYF; D: TRBD1; size: NA; V: TRBV28; J: TRBJ2-7
DNA: TGCGCCAGCAGCTCCAACAACAATGAGCAGTTCTTC; CDR3: CASSSNNNEQFF; D: NA; size: few; V: TRBV5-1; J: TRBJ2-1
DNA: TGTGCCAGCAGTAGAGGGGGTTCGGGTGCCTACGAGCAGTACTTC; CDR3: CASSRGGSGAYEQYF; D: NA; size: NA; V: TRBV28; J: TRBJ2-7
DNA: TGTGCCAGCAGCAACCCGCGGGAGTACACCGGGGAGCTGTTTTTT; CDR3: CASSNPREYTGELFF; D: NA; size: NA; V: TRBV21-1; J: TRBJ2-2
DNA: TGTGCCAGCAGTATCGAATTTACGGGAGGGGGGGAGACCCAGTACTTC; CDR3: CASSIEFTGGGETQYF; D: TRBD2; size: NA; V: TRBV2; J: TRBJ2-5
DNA: TGTGCCAGCAGCTTATCAGGCCCCTACGAGCAGTACTTC; CDR3: CASSLSGPYEQYF; D: NA; size: NA; V: TRBV7-8; J: TRBJ2-7
DNA: TGTGCCAGCAGTGAACCGGGGGGGCGAGAAAACATTCAGTACTTC; CDR3: CASSEPGGRENIQYF; D: TRBD2; size: NA; V: TRBV25-1; J: TRBJ2-4
DNA: TGTGCCAGCAGCCAAGATCCCGGGAACCGGGGCGGGGAGCTGTTTTTT; CDR3: CASSQDPGNRGGELFF; D: NA; size: NA; V: TRBV4-2; J: TRBJ2-2
DNA: TGTGCCAGCAGCCCAGGACAGACCTACGAGCAGTACTTC; CDR3: CASSPGQTYEQYF; D: NA; size: NA; V: TRBV5-6; J: TRBJ2-7
DNA: TGCAGTGCTTCCAGGGCCTACGAGCAGTACTTC; CDR3: CSASRAYEQYF; D: NA; size: NA; V: TRBV20-1; J: TRBJ2-7
DNA: TGTGCCAGTAGACGAGGGTGGAATGAGCAGTTCTTC; CDR3: CASRRGWNEQFF; D: NA; size: NA; V: TRBV19; J: TRBJ2-1
DNA: TGTGCCAGCAGTTACTTCGCGGAGAGCGGAAACACCATATATTTT; CDR3: CASSYFAESGNTIYF; D: NA; size: NA; V: TRBV6-6; J: TRBJ1-3
DNA: TGTGCCAGCAGCCTCACGGGGGGGCAGGATGAGCAGTTCTTC; CDR3: CASSLTGGQDEQFF; D: TRBD2; size: NA; V: TRBV11-3; J: TRBJ2-1
DNA: TGTGTCAGAAGCTTAGTTACTAGCGGGGTCAATGAGCAGTTCTTC; CDR3: CVRSLVTSGVNEQFF; D: NA; size: NA; V: TRBV7-5; J: TRBJ2-1
DNA: TGTGCCAGCAGTTCGGGACAGGGTCTGGGGAACACTGAAGCTTTCTTT; CDR3: CASSSGQGLGNTEAFF; D: TRBD1; size: NA; V: TRBV27; J: TRBJ1-1
DNA: TGTGCCAGCAGCCCCCGGGCGGGTAGCGGGAGATCTGAGACCCAGTACTTC; CDR3: CASSPRAGSGRSETQYF; D: TRBD2; size: NA; V: TRBV7-3; J: TRBJ2-5
DNA: TGTGCCAGCATCACGGGGGGTACCGGGGAGCTGTTTTTT; CDR3: CASITGGTGELFF; D: TRBD2; size: NA; V: TRBV6-6; J: TRBJ2-2
DNA: TGTGCCAGCAGTTTTGGGGCAGGGGAGGGGACAGATACGCAGTATTTT; CDR3: CASSFGAGEGTDTQYF; D: NA; size: NA; V: TRBV27; J: TRBJ2-3
DNA: TGTGCCACCAGCACCAGACAGGGGAGTCCTAACGAGCAGTACTTC; CDR3: CATSTRQGSPNEQYF; D: TRBD1; size: NA; V: TRBV15; J: TRBJ2-7
DNA: TGTGCCATCAGTGATTCGGAGGAGCAGTACTTC; CDR3: CAISDSEEQYF; D: NA; size: once; V: TRBV10-3; J: TRBJ2-7
DNA: TGTGCCAGCCAAGGACAGCTCCCCAACTATGGCTACCCCTTC; CDR3: CASQGQLPNYGYPF; D: NA; size: NA; V: TRBV6-1; J: TRBJ1-2
DNA: TGTGCCAGCACAAAACGAACAGGGTTCGTGGCCTACAATGAGCAGTTCTTC; CDR3: CASTKRTGFVAYNEQFF; D: NA; size: NA; V: TRBV28; J: TRBJ2-1
DNA: TGTGCCAGCAGCTCGAAACGAGCGGGGCCCCAAGAGACCCAGTACTTC; CDR3: CASSSKRAGPQETQYF; D: TRBD2; size: once; V: TRBV7-8; J: TRBJ2-5
DNA: TGTGCCAGCAGTCCTCAGACAGGGGCCTTTAATTCACCCCTCCACTTT; CDR3: CASSPQTGAFNSPLHF; D: TRBD1; size: NA; V: TRBV28; J: TRBJ1-6
DNA: TGTGCCAGGGCGGGACCAAAATCCGGGGAGCTGTTTTTT; CDR3: CARAGPKSGELFF; D: NA; size: NA; V: TRBV14; J: TRBJ2-2
DNA: TGCGCCAGCAGCCACCAGGGGTCCCAGTACTTC; CDR3: CASSHQGSQYF; D: NA; size: NA; V: TRBV4-1; J: TRBJ2-5
DNA: TGTGCCAGCAGTGAATTTAAGGACAGGGTTTTCGCCTACAATGAGCAGTTCTTC; CDR3: CASSEFKDRVFAYNEQFF; D: TRBD1; size: NA; V: TRBV2; J: TRBJ2-1
DNA: TGTGCCTGGAGTCGGGGTAGCGGGGGCCACCTTAGCACAGATACGCAGTATTTT; CDR3: CAWSRGSGGHLSTDTQYF; D: TRBD2; size: NA; V: TRBV30; J: TRBJ2-3
DNA: TGTGCCAGCAGCGTGTATAGCAATCAGCCCCAGCATTTT; CDR3: CASSVYSNQPQHF; D: NA; size: once; V: TRBV7-2; J: TRBJ1-5
DNA: TGTGCCAGCTCACTCCTGCGGGGGCCGGCAAATGAAAAACTGTTTTTT; CDR3: CASSLLRGPANEKLFF; D: NA; size: NA; V: TRBV18; J: TRBJ1-4